Below, 14 T cell receptor beta chains from the same sample are listed, as sequenced in a study of cytomegalovirus exposure and HLA in healthy donors. A multiplex PCR was run with 60 Vbeta primers and 13 Jbeta primers. Assay: immunoSEQ multiplex PCR; the TCRdb copy retains only in-frame clones and omits some. The repertoire includes about 190,000 clones, 81% of them detected once, and about 3% sits in the top ten. The sequenced sample consisted of PBMCs. The receptors here all came from a man aged 35 to 55 in good health and CMV-seropositive.

V usage is TRBV7-3 and J usage is TRBJ1-6; D is uncertain. The CDR3 has 12 residues. Germline V gene sequence: CDR1 SGHTA, CDR2 FQGTGA. CDR3 region: CKMSSYNSPLHF. The CDR3 DNA follows: TGTAAGATGAGCTCCTATAATTCACCCCTCCACTTT.

The CDR3 reads CASSKERGSSHEQFF. CDR3 bases: TGTGCCAGTAGTAAGGAGCGGGGTTCCTCTCATGAGCAGTTCTTC. The gene calls are TRBV19 and TRBJ2-1; 7 bases line up with TRBD2. The CDR3 covers 15 residues. V shed 4 bases and J 8 bases; nucleotides not matched to a gene: 11. From germline, CDR1 is LNHDA and CDR2 SQIVND (reference sequence).

V and J are TRBV5-8 and TRBJ1-6; 7 positions match TRBD1. CDR1 SGHTS and CDR2 YDEGEE come from the germline V gene. Trimming cost V 4 bases and J 0 bases; bases outside gene matches: 4. The CDR3 length is 16 residues. The CDR3 nucleotides are TGTGCCAGCAGCCGACAGGGTAGCTCCTATAATTCACCCCTCCACTTT. It translates to CASSRQGSSYNSPLHF.

V is TRBV27 and J is TRBJ2-3; weak D call: TRBD2 (6 bases). The CDR3 length is 12 residues. Germline V gives CDR1 MNHEY, CDR2 SMNVEV (reference sequence). Trimming cost V 1 base and J 10 bases, with 9 bases left between them. CDR3 DNA sequence: TGTGCCAGCAGTTTATTTAGCGGAGCGCAGTATTTT. Protein product: CASSLFSGAQYF.

This chain joins TRBV2 and TRBJ1-5, with 7 bases identical to TRBD1. CDR3 length: 15 amino acids. CDR1 SNHLY and CDR2 FYNNEI come from the germline V gene. Losses at the gene ends were 6 bases for V and 0 bases for J; bases not matched to a gene: 5. The CDR3: CASSFRTGSNQPQHF. CDR3 nucleotides: TGTGCCAGCAGCTTTAGGACAGGTAGCAATCAGCCCCAGCATTTT.

The rearrangement joins TRBV2 to TRBJ2-7; TRBD1 aligns across 7 bases. Germline V gene lookup returns CDR1 SNHLY and CDR2 FYNNEI. The ends lost 9 bases at V and 7 bases at J; junction bases unmatched: 9. This CDR3 region has 12 residues. The CDR3 spells CASIRQGEEQYF. The CDR3 bases are TGTGCCAGTATTCGGCAGGGGGAAGAGCAGTACTTC.

CDR3 protein: CASSPRPSGRNEQFF. CDR3 DNA sequence: TGTGCCAGCTCACCACGGCCTAGCGGGAGAAATGAGCAGTTCTTC. The chain carries TRBV18 and TRBJ2-1, with TRBD2 matching 10 bases. V lost 1 base, J lost 7 bases, and 4 bases stayed unmatched. The CDR3 runs 15 residues. CDR1 KGHSH and CDR2 LQKENI come from the germline V gene.

The V call is TRBV5-5, the J call TRBJ2-1, with D maybe TRBD2 (7 bases). The CDR3 covers 17 residues. CDR1 is SGHKS and CDR2 is YYEKEE in the germline V gene (reference sequence). V lost 0 bases, J lost 1 base, and 14 bases lay in between. Written as DNA, the CDR3 is TGTGCCAGCAGCTTGGTGGGGGCGCGGGGGTCCTACAATGAGCAGTTCTTC. Translation gives CASSLVGARGSYNEQFF.

The chain employs TRBV11-2 and TRBJ2-7; 10 bases line up with TRBD2. Per the germline V gene, CDR1 is SGHAT and CDR2 is FQNNGV. V shed 5 bases, J shed 5 bases, and the junction held 6 bases outside the gene matches. The CDR3 runs 14 residues. The CDR3 region has the DNA TGTGCCAGCAGCCCCGCTAGCGGGAGCAACGAGCAGTACTTC. Its protein product is CASSPASGSNEQYF. Full variable domain (missing parts from reference TRBV11-2 and TRBJ2-7): EAGVAQSPRYKIIEKRQSVAFWCNPISGHATLYWYQQILGQGPKLLIQFQNNGVVDDSQLPKDRFSAERLKGVDSTLKIQPAKLEDSAVYLCASSPASGSNEQYFGPGTRLTVT.

The J gene is TRBJ2-7, the V gene TRBV14; tentatively, D is TRBD1 (5 bases). Per germline, CDR1 SGHDN and CDR2 FVKESK. The CDR3 totals 14 residues. Trimming shortened V by 4 bases and J by 5 bases, and 15 bases separated the two germline ends. CDR3 sequence: CASSPWGGSHEQYF. The CDR3, as DNA: TGTGCCAGCAGCCCCTGGGGCGGATCCCACGAGCAGTACTTC.

The DNA of the CDR3 is TGTGCCAGCAGCCCGAATCGACGGACAGAAGAGACCCAGTACTTC. Translating gives CASSPNRRTEETQYF. J is TRBJ2-5 and V is TRBV5-4; a possible D gene is TRBD1 (6 bases). The CDR3 is 15 residues long. Germline V lookup: CDR1 SGHNT, CDR2 YYREEE (reference sequence). V was pared by 4 bases and J by 3 bases, with 16 bases between.

The chain uses TRBV27 and TRBJ2-5, with 9 bases lining up with TRBD2. Matching the DNA end better, TRBJ2-7 makes the J call doubtful. Germline V gives CDR1 MNHEY, CDR2 SMNVEV (reference sequence). This CDR3 is 14 amino acids long. CDR3 nucleotide sequence: TGTGCCAGCAGTTCCCCTAGCGGGATGCACGAGCAGTACTTC. Amino acid sequence: CASSSPSGMHEQYF.

The gene calls are TRBV7-3 and TRBJ2-6; TRBD1 aligns across 7 bases. Germline-derived CDR1 and CDR2 are SGHTA and FQGTGA. V was pared by 6 bases and J by 4 bases, with 12 bases of the junction left unmatched. The CDR3 loop spans 17 amino acids. CDR3: CASRSGSTGSGANVLTF. The CDR3 DNA reads TGTGCCAGCAGGTCGGGCTCGACAGGGAGCGGGGCCAACGTCCTGACTTTC. Complete variable domain (other parts from reference TRBV7-3 and TRBJ2-6): GAGVSQTPSNKVTEKGKYVELRCDPISGHTALYWYRQSLGQGPEFLIYFQGTGAADDSGLPNDRFFAVRPEGSVSTLKIQRTERGDSAVYLCASRSGSTGSGANVLTFGAGSRLTVL.

This clone was found a few times. This sequence joins TRBV28 and TRBJ2-7; D possibly corresponds to TRBD1 (7 bases). CDR1 and CDR2 from the germline V gene are MDHEN and SYDVKM. The CDR3 runs 15 residues. Trimming removed 6 bases from V and 4 bases from J, with 19 bases in between. CDR3 in amino acids: CASRSGGSVEYEQYF. CDR3 nucleotides: TGTGCCAGCAGGTCAGGGGGGTCGGTTGAGTACGAGCAGTACTTC.